This entry features one T cell receptor beta chain sequence. The antigen it binds to is not known. Base qualities are missing; no much larger clone stands one base away. The cohort was made up of about 610 healthy bone marrow donors. Cohort members were all nominally healthy when sampled, although unrecorded immune exposures were likely present. The donor tested CMV seronegative, placing the donor among the 350 or so seronegative members of the cohort. Every donor gave a peripheral blood sample, and the peripheral blood mononuclear cells from that sample were used for TCR beta sequencing. The Qiagen DNeasy Blood Extraction Kit was used to extract genomic DNA from the blood cell samples. This entry comes from a study of cytomegalovirus exposure and HLA in healthy donors (dated 2017 in TCRdb). Study-level background: An earlier analysis of around 600 of the donors reported approximately 270 Gb of sequence data and roughly 110 million unique TCR beta sequences from 150 million to 200 million T cells. Roughly 300 gigabases of sequencing data and some 85 million unique TCR sequences were included in an early release covering about 620 HLA-typed donors. Of the approximately 400 genotyped donors, 65% to 90% were placed in the genetic ancestry cluster associated with self-reported Caucasian donors. The study aimed to test whether cataloging public T cell receptors could reveal signatures of past pathogen exposure. The study profiled the T cell repertoires of hundreds of subjects by immunosequencing and related them to cytomegalovirus serostatus. Besides the first cohort of around 670 subjects, a separate validation cohort made up of 120 different subjects was used. The study combined high-throughput TCR immunosequencing, statistical association of individual TCRs with disease status, and machine learning to predict cytomegalovirus infection status. In a later analysis, previously published TCR beta repertoires from about 670 donors were re-analyzed and high-resolution HLA genotyping was added so that TCR occurrence patterns could be studied. Rather than drawing on any new phenotypic data, the later analysis identified candidate immune exposures from TCR beta sequences and the way those sequences occurred across donors. An earlier analysis of some 500 of the donors used high-throughput TCR beta sequencing to judge whether each TCR beta V gene segment behaved as functional or pseudogenic. Alongside the repertoire data, information on donor age, sex, ethnicity and CMV serostatus was compiled. Genome-wide SNP genotypes for about three fifths of the 666 donors were used in a later genetic analysis, which treated that subset as a discovery cohort. All discovery cohort repertoires had been generated using a single sequencing platform. HLA typing included class I and class II loci at four-digit resolution. The number of typed donors differed by locus: roughly 620-630 for A, B, C, DRB1 and DQB1; about 520 for DQA1; 606 for DPA1; and around 450 for DPB1. Roughly five DR-DQ haplotypes were treated as single units for association and clustering because of strong linkage in the cohort. On average, around 240,000 unique TCR beta nucleotide sequences were sequenced per donor among about 400 genotyped donors of the cohort, with roughly 18% of those sequences being non-productive. Here is what the overall study found, with its caveats: A cluster of highly shared sequence variants was judged likely to represent a technical artifact of the sequencing pipeline. The study gave a list of over 150 TCR beta chains associated with cytomegalovirus. Because HLA typing was missing for some donors at each locus, association tests included only the typed subset. Only TCR beta chains were sequenced in this cohort, and the absence of alpha or paired-chain data limited detectable features. According to a later analysis, parvovirus B19, influenza, CMV and Epstein-Barr virus appeared linked to several top co-occurrence clusters. The authors suggested that the approach could potentially be extended to other disease states and immunological phenotypes. Assigning TCR associations to individual alleles was difficult when HLA alleles, especially DR and DQ, strongly co-occurred. Specific HLA alleles were associated with about 17,000 TCR beta sequences at a false discovery rate of 0.05 in a later analysis. A further reported finding was that TCR beta sequences accurately predicted the HLA-A and HLA-B alleles for most subjects in the first cohort. Some IMGT-functional V segments, including TRBV6-2 and TRBV6-3, could not be distinguished by the 87-base-pair reads and were therefore excluded. According to a later analysis, TCR association rates differed among HLA loci, with DRB1 alleles showing the most associated TCRs and HLA-C alleles showing the fewest. Because counts were too low, fewer than 20 rarely observed V segments, including chromosome 9 orphons, were excluded from the earlier analysis of 587 of the donors. Presence/absence analyses assumed roughly uniform sequencing depth across donors, an assumption that may not hold. In a later analysis, HLA-associated TCR beta chains were found to be more clonally expanded and to have lower generation probabilities than equally common non-associated chains. Correlated functional status among segregating V segments might reflect linkage disequilibrium, but an unknown experimental factor could not be ruled out. A later analysis found that most CMV-associated TCR beta chains appeared HLA-restricted, with HLA associations seemingly driven largely by CMV exposure. In both the original and validation cohorts, the classifier was reported to diagnose cytomegalovirus status with high specificity and sensitivity. In a later genetic analysis, fewer N-insertions in productive TCRs were reported among donors in an Asian-associated ancestry cluster than the roughly 700-donor mean. Immune exposure information for the cohort was limited to CMV serostatus. In an earlier analysis of some 640 of the donors, most TCR beta V segments were observed in productive rearrangements about 87% or about 30% of the time, broadly matching IMGT annotations. Three of the identified cytomegalovirus-associated TCR beta chains were confirmed in vitro to be specific for cytomegalovirus antigens. Most TCR sequences were seen in very few donors, while some public TCRs were found in many individuals. A later genetic analysis associated a missense DCLRE1C variant with V-gene and J-gene trimming of TCR beta chains, and an independent cohort replicated the association.

Library prep was done by the immunoSEQ multiplex PCR assay. For the multiplex PCR, a mixture combining 60 forward primers for TCR Vbeta segments and 13 reverse primers for TCR Jbeta segments was used. A multiplex PCR assay on genomic DNA amplified the CDR3 region of rearranged TCR beta genes. On the Illumina HiSeq System, the amplified TCR beta libraries were sequenced as 87-base-pair reads. Under the source paper's analysis protocol: Across the 500 to 750 repertoires, a later analysis counted roughly 84 million unique TCR beta chains, 9 million to 14 million of which were shared by at least two donors. Raw reads were error-corrected and collapsed into unique sequences by a nearest-neighbor algorithm in which closely related sequences were merged to remove PCR and sequencing errors. To assign V, D and J gene segments, CDR3 sequences were aligned to IMGT reference sequences. Each retained sequence needed at least a six-nucleotide match to both a V gene segment and a J gene segment. A rearrangement was called productive if the CDR3 had no stop codons and remained in frame with V and J, and every other rearrangement was called non-productive. Following IMGT convention, CDR3 was defined as the stretch from the second conserved V-encoded cysteine to the conserved J-encoded phenylalanine. The earlier analysis of 587 of the donors excluded sequences that lacked an unambiguous match to a single V gene segment. In an earlier analysis of some 590 of the donors, a V segment was called functional when productive rearrangements were above 56.7%, and segregating when the standard deviation between donors exceeded 5%. A statistical classification framework was built to diagnose cytomegalovirus status from the catalog of TCR beta chain sequences. In a later analysis, V and J genes were assigned by comparing TCR nucleotide sequences against IMGT/GENE-DB human TR gene sequences. A later analysis assigned CDR3 sequences and most-parsimonious VDJ recombination scenarios with the TCRdist pipeline. In a later analysis, each TCR beta chain was defined by its CDR3 amino acid sequence together with its V-gene family, and reads without a unique V-gene family were excluded. In a later analysis, approximately 590 highly shared, low-generation-probability nucleotide sequences were removed to address suspected cross-contamination and a sequencing artifact. For each public chain, a later analysis derived a clonal expansion index from normalized ranks of inferred template counts within each repertoire. In a later analysis, generation probabilities were computed with a VDJ recombination model fitted to out-of-frame rearrangements, and the resulting probabilities were checked against IGoR. In a later analysis, hypergeometric tests were used to score TCR-TCR, TCR-HLA and TCR-CMV co-occurrence, with a repertoire-size bias correction applied to TCR pairs. To estimate false discovery rates, a later analysis permuted the HLA or CMV assignments 20 times. In a later analysis, co-occurring TCRs were grouped using DBSCAN, and TCRdist sequence similarity was added for clustering within HLA-allele-positive subsets. Co-occurrence clustering excluded repertoires with fewer than 30,000 or more than 120,000 public chains, plus five with anomalous nucleotide sharing. TCRdb stores this immuneACCESS table with in-frame sequences only. Part of the clones is absent; in the studies checked, under half of the shortfall reflects unresolved V genes, and no reason is known for the rest. Clonal size and the V and J genes are those of that table, whereas D and trimming came from the DNA. The table for this sample lists roughly 55,000 clones; 75% to 80% of them were counted only once. Around 2.5% of the sample belongs to the ten largest clones.

CDR3 length: 15 amino acids, cysteine to phenylalanine. The kept DNA is CDR3 alone, 45 bases in frame from the first base. The junction carries 20 bases between V and J, which are trimmed by 6 bases and 8 bases respectively. Per the germline V gene, MNHEY is the CDR1 and SVGAGI is the CDR2. Recombination linked TRBV6-5 to TRBJ1-5; TRBD1 is a weak D gene call, 5 bases matching. The sample comprised PBMCs. The TCR originated in a female donor in good health and CMV-seronegative. The CDR3 in this case is CASRYSRGGGKPQHF. Here is the DNA: TGTGCCAGCAGGTATAGTCGGGGGGGAGGGAAGCCCCAGCATTTT.